A selection of T cell receptor beta chains follows, all from one sample in a study of graft-versus-host responses after intestinal transplantation. For these TCRs, the target antigens are not known. Only in-frame clones appear in the TCRdb table, and some are missing; sequencing was by immunoSEQ multiplex PCR. In the table there are almost 40,000 clones, around 96% of which are singletons. Sequenced material: unstimulated CD8+ T cells sorted from spleen or lymph node cells, taken before transplant. The receptors come from a human donor who was the organ donor for an intestinal transplant. The CDR3 runs from the conserved cysteine through the conserved F or W. A D gene is named only where the DNA matches it firmly. Size is omitted from some rows. Given values are once, few, many or a class for expanded clones.

V gene	clone size	J gene	D gene	CDR3 protein	CDR3 DNA
TRBV7-2	.	TRBJ2-2	.	CASSLAGTGELFF	TGTGCCAGCAGCTTAGCCGGGACGGGGGAGCTGTTTTTT
TRBV29-1	.	TRBJ1-2	.	CSVDGGSNYGYTF	TGCAGCGTTGATGGGGGATCGAACTATGGCTACACCTTC
TRBV30	once	TRBJ1-1	.	CAWSVFLNTEAFF	TGTGCCTGGAGTGTATTTTTGAACACTGAAGCTTTCTTT
TRBV27	.	TRBJ2-2	.	CASRPSGGRTGGELFF	TGTGCCAGCAGACCTTCAGGGGGGAGGACTGGCGGGGAGCTGTTTTTT
TRBV21-1	few	TRBJ2-7	.	CASSNLPGTYEQYF	TGTGCCAGCAGCAATCTCCCGGGGACCTACGAGCAGTACTTC
TRBV6-4	.	TRBJ1-4	TRBD1	CASKPGQGANEKLFF	TGTGCCAGCAAGCCCGGCCAGGGGGCGAATGAAAAACTGTTTTTT
TRBV29-1	.	TRBJ2-1	.	CSVEDQIYNEQFF	TGCAGCGTTGAGGACCAGATATACAATGAGCAGTTCTTC
TRBV27	.	TRBJ2-3	.	CASSFLTGAGTDTQYF	TGTGCCAGCAGTTTTTTAACGGGGGCAGGCACAGATACGCAGTATTTT
TRBV27	.	TRBJ1-2	.	CASSNPNYGYTF	TGTGCCAGTTCAAATCCAAACTATGGCTACACCTTC
TRBV11-3	.	TRBJ2-7	.	CASRTGHSYEQYF	TGTGCCAGCAGGACCGGCCATTCCTACGAGCAGTACTTC
TRBV6-5	.	TRBJ1-6	.	CASIDGSSYNSPLHF	TGTGCCAGCATCGACGGAAGCTCCTATAATTCACCCCTCCACTTT
TRBV27	.	TRBJ1-5	.	CASSLQGSNQPQHF	TGTGCCAGCAGTTTGCAGGGTAGCAATCAGCCCCAGCATTTT
TRBV5-6	.	TRBJ1-1	TRBD1	CASRWGETGVTEAFF	TGTGCCAGCAGATGGGGTGAGACAGGGGTAACTGAAGCTTTCTTT
TRBV4-1	once	TRBJ1-5	.	CASSLPNQPQHF	TGCGCCAGCAGCCTGCCTAATCAGCCCCAGCATTTT
TRBV18	.	TRBJ2-4	.	CASPKFAKNIQYF	TGTGCCAGCCCAAAGTTTGCCAAAAACATTCAGTACTTC
TRBV18	.	TRBJ2-7	.	CASSPPLLGEQYF	TGTGCCAGCTCACCACCTCTACTCGGCGAGCAGTACTTC
TRBV4-3	.	TRBJ2-3	TRBD1	CASSHGTGAPDTQYF	TGCGCCAGCAGCCATGGGACAGGGGCTCCGGATACGCAGTATTTT